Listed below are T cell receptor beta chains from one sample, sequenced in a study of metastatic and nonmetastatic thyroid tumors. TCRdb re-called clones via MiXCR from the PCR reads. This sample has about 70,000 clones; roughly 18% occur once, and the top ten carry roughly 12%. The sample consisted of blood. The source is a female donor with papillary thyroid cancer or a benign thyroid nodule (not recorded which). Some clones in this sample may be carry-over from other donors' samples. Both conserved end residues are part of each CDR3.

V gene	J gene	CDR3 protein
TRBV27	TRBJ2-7	CASCRSGTSVFEQYF
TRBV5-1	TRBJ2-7	CASSFSGTYYEQYF
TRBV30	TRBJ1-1	CAWSGTPQGEAFF
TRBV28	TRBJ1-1	CASCGGDGGEAFF
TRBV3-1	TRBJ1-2	CASSQDGQGLIYGYTF
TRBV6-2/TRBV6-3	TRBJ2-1	CASSWSSYNEQFF
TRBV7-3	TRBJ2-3	CASSSAGNPLDTQYF
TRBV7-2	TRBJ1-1	CASSWDKNTEAFF
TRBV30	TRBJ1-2	CAWSLRDRSGGYTF
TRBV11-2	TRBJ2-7	CASSPGGARALSEQYF
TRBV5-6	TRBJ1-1	CASSFGGRLGNTEAFF
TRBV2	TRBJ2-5	CASSVLAGGGETQYF
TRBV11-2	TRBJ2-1	CASSLGRGANDNEQFF
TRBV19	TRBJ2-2	CASSMQVTGELFF
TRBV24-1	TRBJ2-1	CATGEGGLYSYNEQFF
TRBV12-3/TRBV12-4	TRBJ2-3	CASRQSTDTQYF
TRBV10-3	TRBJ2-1	CAISESGTGNYNEQFF
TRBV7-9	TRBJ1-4	CASSLARQRNEKLFF
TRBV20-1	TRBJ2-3	CSASSSGASTDTQYF
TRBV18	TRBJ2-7	CASSPLPGGEQYF
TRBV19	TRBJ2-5	CASSKGGSGGETQYF
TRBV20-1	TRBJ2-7	CSAHSRGGSQAYEQYF
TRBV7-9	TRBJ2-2	CASSLLATNTGELFF
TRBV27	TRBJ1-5	CASSFGSGQPQHF
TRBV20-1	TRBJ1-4	CSASRQGAATNEKLFF
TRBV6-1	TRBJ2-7	CASSTRDRYYEQYF
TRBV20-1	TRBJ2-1	CSASRAGGPYNEQFF
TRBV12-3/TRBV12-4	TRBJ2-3	CANSLRADTQYF
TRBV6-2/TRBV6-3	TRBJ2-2	CASSPSKTGNTGELFF
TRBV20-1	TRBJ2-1	CSAPPRGLAGGNEQFF
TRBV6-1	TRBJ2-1	CASSFLRSYNEQFF
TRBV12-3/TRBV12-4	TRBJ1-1	CASIHRVRAFF
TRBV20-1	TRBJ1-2	CSARDIMRDRGGGYTF
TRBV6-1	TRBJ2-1	CASIRDRVLNEQFF
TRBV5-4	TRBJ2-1	CASTPGTNHEQFF
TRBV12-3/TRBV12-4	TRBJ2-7	CASSSSSYEQYF
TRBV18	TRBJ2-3	CASSLQAEGDTQYF
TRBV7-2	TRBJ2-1	CASSLGRWGPYNEQFF
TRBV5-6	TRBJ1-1	CASSLPTGRRATEAFF
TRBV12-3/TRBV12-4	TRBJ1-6	CASSLKVPGNNSPLHF
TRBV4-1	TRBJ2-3	CASSQDEPSGNTDTQYF
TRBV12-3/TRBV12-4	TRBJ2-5	CASSFDYRGQETQYF
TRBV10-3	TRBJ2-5	CATSDPPGEETQYF
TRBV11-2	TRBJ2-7	CASSLLGIPYEQYF
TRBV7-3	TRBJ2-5	CASSPARSETQYF
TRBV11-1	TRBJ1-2	CASSLTGTVQVLGYTF
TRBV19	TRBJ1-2	CASSISGGEGLMIGYTF
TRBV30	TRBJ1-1	CAWSTIGHGRGTDEAFF
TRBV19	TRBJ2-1	CASSLTYVSPYNYQFF
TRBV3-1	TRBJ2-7	CASSHWTGNYEQYF
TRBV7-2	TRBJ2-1	CASSFSATSRQGVNNEQFF
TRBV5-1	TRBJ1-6	CASSFGQGAPNSPLHF